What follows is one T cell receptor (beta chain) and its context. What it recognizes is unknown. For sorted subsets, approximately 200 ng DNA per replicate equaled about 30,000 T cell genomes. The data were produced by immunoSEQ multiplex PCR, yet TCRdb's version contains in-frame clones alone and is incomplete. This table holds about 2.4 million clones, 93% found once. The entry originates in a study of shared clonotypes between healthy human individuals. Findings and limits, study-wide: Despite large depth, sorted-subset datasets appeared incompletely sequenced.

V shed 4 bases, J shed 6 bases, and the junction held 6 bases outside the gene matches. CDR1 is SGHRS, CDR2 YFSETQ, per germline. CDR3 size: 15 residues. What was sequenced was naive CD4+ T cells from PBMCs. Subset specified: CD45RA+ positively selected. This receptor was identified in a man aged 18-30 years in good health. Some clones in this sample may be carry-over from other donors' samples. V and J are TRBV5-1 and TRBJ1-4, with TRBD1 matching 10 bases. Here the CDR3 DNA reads TGCGCCAGCAGCGAACCCGGGACAGGGGATGAAAAACTGTTTTTT. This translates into CASSEPGTGDEKLFF.